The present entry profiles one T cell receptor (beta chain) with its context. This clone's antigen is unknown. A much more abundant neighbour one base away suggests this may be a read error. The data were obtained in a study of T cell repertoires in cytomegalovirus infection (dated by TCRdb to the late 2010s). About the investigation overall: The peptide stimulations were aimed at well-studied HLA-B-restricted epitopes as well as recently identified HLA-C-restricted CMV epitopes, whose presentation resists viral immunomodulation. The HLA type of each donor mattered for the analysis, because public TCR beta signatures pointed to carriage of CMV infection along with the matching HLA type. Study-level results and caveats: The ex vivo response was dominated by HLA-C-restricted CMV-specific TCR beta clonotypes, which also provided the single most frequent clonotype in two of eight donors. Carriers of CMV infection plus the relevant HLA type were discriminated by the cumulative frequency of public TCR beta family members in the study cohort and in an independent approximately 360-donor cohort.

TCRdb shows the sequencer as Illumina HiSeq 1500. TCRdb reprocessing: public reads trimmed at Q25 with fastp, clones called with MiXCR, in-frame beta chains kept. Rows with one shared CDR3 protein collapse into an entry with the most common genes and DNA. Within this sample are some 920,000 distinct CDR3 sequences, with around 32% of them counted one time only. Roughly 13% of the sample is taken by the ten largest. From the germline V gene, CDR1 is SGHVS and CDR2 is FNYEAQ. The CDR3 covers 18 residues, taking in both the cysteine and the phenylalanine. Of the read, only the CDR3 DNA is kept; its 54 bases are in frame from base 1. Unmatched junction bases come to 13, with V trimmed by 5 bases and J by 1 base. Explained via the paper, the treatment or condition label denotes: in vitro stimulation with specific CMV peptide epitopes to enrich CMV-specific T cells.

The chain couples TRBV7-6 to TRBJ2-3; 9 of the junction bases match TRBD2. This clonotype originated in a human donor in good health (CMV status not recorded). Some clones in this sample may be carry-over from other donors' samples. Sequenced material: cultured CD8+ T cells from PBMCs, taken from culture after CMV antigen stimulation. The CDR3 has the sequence CASSPGISGGLRTDTQYF. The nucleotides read TGTGCCAGCAGCCCGGGGATTAGCGGGGGCCTACGCACAGATACGCAGTATTTT.